These 20 T cell receptor beta chains were sequenced from one sample in a study of T cells in Graves' hyperthyroidism and ophthalmopathy. There were TCR beta CDR3 regions amplified from RNA transcripts. The HTBI set primed first-round TCR CDR3 RT-PCR. TCRdb ran MiXCR on the multiplex PCR reads and lists one entry per CDR3 protein. The sample has 380,000 or so distinct CDR3 sequences; approximately 19% are singletons. The sample comprised blood. Every receptor here comes from a woman in her late teens or twenties with Graves' hyperthyroidism.

This rearrangement joins TRBV20-1 to TRBJ2-5; perhaps TRBD1 as D (5 bases). CDR1 is DFQATT, CDR2 SNEGSKA, per germline (reference sequence). Trimming pared 6 bases from V and 4 bases from J, leaving 15 bases between. This CDR3 region has 13 residues. The CDR3 sequence: CSARVPNLETQYF. The CDR3 DNA sequence: TGCAGTGCCAGGGTCCCGAACTTAGAGACCCAGTACTTC.

Ten or more counts support this clonotype. The V call is TRBV2, the J call TRBJ1-3, with D hard to call. The CDR3 extends over 12 amino acids. V dropped 1 base and J dropped 11 bases, with 9 bases sitting between them. Germline V gene data show CDR1 as SNHLY and CDR2 as FYNNEI. CDR3: CASSEVLAAIYF. In DNA, the CDR3 is TGTGCCAGCAGTGAAGTTTTGGCAGCCATATATTTT.

This clonotype was recorded many times. This chain links TRBV12-5 with TRBJ1-1, with 7 nucleotides matching TRBD1. The CDR3 totals 13 residues. With 7 bases clipped from V and 6 bases from J, the junction kept 8 bases outside the gene matches. Germline CDR1 LGHNT, CDR2 FRNRAP. Here the CDR3 DNA reads TGTGCTAGTGCGGTTCGGCAGGGGGCTGAAGCTTTCTTT. Protein sequence: CASAVRQGAEAFF.

This clonotype has a count of ten or more. The V call is TRBV7-3, the J call TRBJ2-3; 9 positions agree with TRBD2. The CDR3 contains 15 residues. Germline CDR1 and CDR2: SGHTA and FQGTGA. The ends lost 5 bases at V and 4 bases at J; junction bases unmatched: 7. The DNA of the CDR3 is TGTGCCAGCAGCCTCAGCGGGGGGAGAGCAGATACGCAGTATTTT. This encodes CASSLSGGRADTQYF.

The chain is built from TRBV12-3 or TRBV12-4 and TRBJ1-1, with a weak D call TRBD1 (6 bases). Trimming left V 5 bases short and J 2 bases short, with 15 bases between. The CDR3 loop spans 15 amino acids. The CDR3 DNA follows: TGTGCCAGCAGTCCCCTGACAGGTGTTAACACTGAAGCTTTCTTT. This sequence encodes CASSPLTGVNTEAFF.

This chain links TRBV25-1 with TRBJ2-5; 10 bases align to TRBD2. After removal of 5 bases from V and 5 bases from J, the junction contained 5 bases not matched to a gene. CDR3 length equals 14 residues. Germline-derived CDR1 and CDR2 are MGHDK and SYGVNS. The CDR3 nucleotides are TGTGCCAGCAGTCATAGCGGGGGGTTTGAGACCCAGTACTTC. This translates into CASSHSGGFETQYF.

This clonotype was counted many times. The chain carries TRBV29-1 and TRBJ1-2; 7 nucleotides match TRBD1. The ends lost 7 bases at V and 7 bases at J; junction bases unmatched: 12. The CDR3 sequence is 13 residues long. CDR1 and CDR2 from the germline V gene are SQVTM and ANQGSEA. This CDR3 is CSGDREGFGGYTF. The CDR3 nucleotides are TGCAGCGGTGACAGGGAGGGGTTCGGTGGCTACACCTTC.

This clonotype has at least ten counts. V gene TRBV10-2 combines with J gene TRBJ2-7; D may correspond to TRBD1 or TRBD2 (6 bases each). V lost 2 bases, J lost 4 bases, and 15 bases lay in between. Germline CDR1 WSHSY, CDR2 SAAADI. The CDR3 totals 15 residues. CDR3 sequence reads: CASSEIAGGQYEQYF. The CDR3 bases are TGCGCCAGCAGTGAGATCGCCGGGGGCCAGTACGAGCAGTACTTC.

The chain uses TRBV5-1 and TRBJ2-5; possible D gene TRBD2, 6 bases. The CDR3 is made up of 15 amino acids. Germline CDR1 reads SGHRS; CDR2 reads YFSETQ. The V end lost 4 bases, the J end lost 2 bases, and 15 bases lay between the germline ends. CDR3 in amino acids: CASSGLIGGQETQYF. DNA for the CDR3: TGCGCCAGCAGCGGTTTAATCGGGGGACAAGAGACCCAGTACTTC.

The sample holds a few counts of this clonotype. The V and J genes are TRBV20-1 and TRBJ2-7; 12 bases match TRBD1. J lost 6 bases, V lost 0 bases, and 3 bases had no gene match. The CDR3 runs 14 residues. Germline V gene lookup returns CDR1 DFQATT and CDR2 SNEGSKA (reference sequence). The CDR3 sequence: CSAREGTGGSEQYF. The CDR3 nucleotides are TGCAGTGCTAGAGAGGGGACAGGGGGCAGCGAGCAGTACTTC.

In the case of this clonotype: A much more abundant neighbour one base away suggests this may be a read error. The CDR3 spells CASSLTGSNEQYF. The CDR3 DNA follows: TGTGCCAGCAGCTTAACAGGGAGCAACGAGCAGTACTTC. This chain uses TRBV7-3 with TRBJ2-7, with D tentatively TRBD2 (5 bases). Per germline, CDR1 SGHTA and CDR2 FQGTGA. V was cut by 0 bases and J by 5 bases, with 8 bases left in between. The CDR3 runs 13 residues.

This clonotype was seen many times. The rearrangement joins TRBV27 to TRBJ2-5, with D possibly being TRBD2 (5 bases). Per the germline V gene, CDR1 is MNHEY and CDR2 is SMNVEV (reference sequence). The germline V and J ends were trimmed by 0 bases and 7 bases, with 12 bases remaining between them. The CDR3 is 14 residues long. CDR3 region: CASSLSSGVGTQYF. The CDR3 DNA sequence: TGTGCCAGCAGTTTATCTTCCGGGGTCGGGACCCAGTACTTC.

J is TRBJ1-2 and V is TRBV29-1; D might be TRBD1 (6 bases). Between the trimmed V and J ends, which lost 6 bases and 1 base, there was a span of 18 bases. This CDR3 region has 15 residues. Germline CDR1 SQVTM, CDR2 ANQGSEA. The CDR3 sequence: CSVGDTPHLNYGYTF. CDR3 coding DNA: TGCAGCGTGGGGGACACTCCTCACCTTAACTATGGCTACACCTTC.

This clonotype was observed at least ten times. V usage is TRBV30 and J usage is TRBJ1-2; D unclear. The germline V gene has CDR1 GTSNPN and CDR2 SVGIG (reference sequence). This CDR3 is 10 amino acids long. V was pared by 7 bases and J by 5 bases, with 8 bases between. CDR3 protein: CASQRYGYTF. The CDR3 DNA is TGTGCCTCACAGCGGTATGGCTACACCTTC.

This clonotype was counted at least ten times. The chain employs TRBV7-9 and TRBJ2-4; TRBD1 matches at 7 bases. Germline lookup yields CDR1 SEHNR and CDR2 FQNEAQ (reference sequence). Losses at the gene ends were 5 bases for V and 6 bases for J; bases not matched to a gene: 4. The CDR3 spans 13 residues. For the CDR3, the DNA is TGTGCCAGCAGCGCCCGGGACAGAAACATTCAGTACTTC. Its translation: CASSARDRNIQYF.

The table lists this clonotype with many counts. This chain uses TRBV12-3 or TRBV12-4 with TRBJ2-5; 8 bases agree with TRBD1. The CDR3 has 15 amino acids. J gave up 5 bases and V 2 bases, and 7 bases lay outside the gene matches. CDR3 sequence (DNA): TGTGCCAGCAGTTTAAAAGGGACAGGAGGGGAGACCCAGTACTTC. Translation gives CASSLKGTGGETQYF.

This clonotype was recorded at least ten times. The gene calls are TRBV27 and TRBJ2-7, with 9 bases fitting TRBD1. V lost 5 bases, J lost 1 base, and 6 bases stayed unmatched. The CDR3 has 15 residues. Germline V CDR1 and CDR2: MNHEY, SMNVEV (reference sequence). The CDR3 is CASSTPGQGSYEQYF. CDR3 nucleotides: TGTGCCAGCAGTACCCCGGGACAGGGTTCCTACGAGCAGTACTTC.

This clonotype was seen repeatedly, ten times or more. The CDR3 loop reads CSAAPKDRAKETQYF. The DNA for the CDR3 is TGCAGTGCCGCACCAAAGGACAGGGCTAAGGAAACCCAGTACTTC. The rearrangement links TRBV20-1 to TRBJ2-5, with 8 positions matching TRBD1. The junction had 17 bases not matched to a gene; V was cut back by 6 bases and J by 8 bases. This CDR3 contains 15 residues. CDR1 is DFQATT and CDR2 is SNEGSKA in the germline V gene (reference sequence).

The chain recombines TRBV19 with TRBJ1-1, with 7 bases aligning to TRBD1. The CDR3 is 13 residues long. Per the germline V gene, CDR1 is LNHDA and CDR2 is SQIVND (reference sequence). V was pared by 2 bases and J by 8 bases, with 5 bases of the junction left unmatched. The CDR3 sequence: CASSIKGASEAFF. Written as DNA, the CDR3 is TGTGCCAGTAGTATAAAGGGGGCGTCGGAAGCTTTCTTT. The complete variable domain, with remaining parts taken from reference TRBV19 and TRBJ1-1, reads DGGITQSPKYLFRKEGQNVTLSCEQNLNHDAMYWYRQDPGQGLRLIYYSQIVNDFQKGDIAEGYSVSREKKESFPLTVTSAQKNPTAFYLCASSIKGASEAFFGQGTRLTVV.

Ten or more counts support this clonotype. The V and J genes are TRBV7-3 and TRBJ2-2; no clear D. The CDR3 has 13 amino acids. In germline, CDR1 is SGHTA, CDR2 FQGTGA. The V end was cut by 7 bases, the J end by 1 base, with 7 bases between. CDR3 nucleotide sequence: TGTGCCAGCACCGATATGAACACCGGGGAGCTGTTTTTT. Protein product: CASTDMNTGELFF.